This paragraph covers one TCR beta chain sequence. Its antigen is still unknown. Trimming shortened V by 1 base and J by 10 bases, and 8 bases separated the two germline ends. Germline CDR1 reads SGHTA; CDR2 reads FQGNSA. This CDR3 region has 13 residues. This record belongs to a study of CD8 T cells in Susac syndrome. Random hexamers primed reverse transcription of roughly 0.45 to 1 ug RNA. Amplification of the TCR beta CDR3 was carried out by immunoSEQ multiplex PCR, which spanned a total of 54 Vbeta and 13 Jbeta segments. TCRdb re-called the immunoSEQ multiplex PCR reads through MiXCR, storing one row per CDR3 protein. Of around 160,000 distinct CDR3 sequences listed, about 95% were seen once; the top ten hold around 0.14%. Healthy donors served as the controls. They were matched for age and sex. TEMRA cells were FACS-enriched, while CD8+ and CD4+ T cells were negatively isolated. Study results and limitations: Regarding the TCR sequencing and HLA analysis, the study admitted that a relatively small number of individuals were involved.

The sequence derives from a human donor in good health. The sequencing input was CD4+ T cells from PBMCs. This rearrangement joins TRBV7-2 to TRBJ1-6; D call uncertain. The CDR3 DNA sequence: TGTGCCAGCAGCTTAGGTGACCTGTCACCCCTCCACTTT. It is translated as CASSLGDLSPLHF.